This record looks at one TCR beta chain sequence and its context. The antigen remains unidentified. Germline V CDR1 and CDR2: SEHNR, FQNEAQ (reference sequence). CDR3 length equals 15 residues. J gave up 5 bases and V 5 bases, and 10 bases lay outside the gene matches. The data belong to a study of graft-versus-host responses after intestinal transplantation. Across the study: Multivisceral, liver-intestinal, or isolated intestinal grafts went to recipients.

Here immunoSEQ multiplex PCR was the method, and the copy in TCRdb shows in-frame clones only, minus some. The profile covers over 9,000 clones, with roughly 96% appearing a single time and approximately 16% taken by the ten largest. Study results and limitations: Recipient marrow held GvH clones, some first seen in ileum or blood.

Sequenced here: bone marrow, sampled around 520 days after intestinal transplantation. This chain joins TRBV7-9 and TRBJ2-5; TRBD2 matches at 8 bases. This TCR was recovered from a human patient who received an intestinal transplant, so some T cells may come from the graft donor. CDR3 amino acids: CASSPGSGRRETQYF. CDR3 DNA sequence: TGTGCCAGCAGCCCCGGCAGCGGGAGAAGGGAGACCCAGTACTTC.